A single sample gave rise to the 21 T cell receptor beta chains below, sequenced in a study of blood T cell repertoires in COVID-19. Here immunoSEQ multiplex PCR was the method, and the copy in TCRdb shows in-frame clones only, minus some. The data hold roughly 150,000 clones, with roughly 93% observed a single time. The sequencing input was peripheral blood. These receptors were taken from a young man with COVID-19, enrolled during active disease.

The chain has TRBV4-1 and TRBJ2-1; 12 positions agree with TRBD1. The junction had 10 bases not matched to a gene; V was cut back by 3 bases and J by 10 bases. The CDR3 runs 16 residues. Germline-derived CDR1 and CDR2 are MGHRA and YSYEKL. CDR3 sequence (DNA): TGCGCCAGCAGCCAGCCCCGGGACAGGGGGCATGGAGAGCAGTTCTTC. It specifies CASSQPRDRGHGEQFF.

The genes are TRBV19 and TRBJ2-7, with D tentatively TRBD2 (5 bases). CDR1 and CDR2 (germline): LNHDA, SQIVND (reference sequence). V was clipped by 4 bases and J by 0 bases, with 10 bases between them. The CDR3 consists of 14 residues. CDR3: CASSTSGFSYEQYF. CDR3 nucleotides: TGTGCCAGTAGTACCAGCGGTTTCTCCTACGAGCAGTACTTC.

The rearrangement joins TRBV28 to TRBJ2-7, with TRBD2 matching over 9 bases. CDR1 MDHEN and CDR2 SYDVKM come from the germline V gene. The CDR3 consists of 16 residues. V trimming: 2 bases; J trimming: 4 bases; junction bases outside the gene matches: 9. The CDR3 region is CASSLVGSGRAYEQYF. Written as DNA, the CDR3 is TGTGCCAGCAGTTTAGTCGGTAGCGGGAGAGCGTACGAGCAGTACTTC.

This chain joins TRBV24-1 and TRBJ1-5, with D unclear. Trimming removed 4 bases at V and 2 bases at J, with 8 bases between. Per germline, CDR1 KGHDR and CDR2 SFDVKD. The CDR3 sequence is 14 residues long. The CDR3 DNA is TGTGCCACCAGTGACGCCGGGGGCAATCAGCCCCAGCATTTT. Its translation is CATSDAGGNQPQHF.

The V and J genes are TRBV24-1 and TRBJ2-2; D is undetermined. The CDR3 covers 16 residues. Trimming left V 4 bases short and J 0 bases short, with 11 bases between. CDR1 is KGHDR and CDR2 is SFDVKD in the germline V gene. CDR3 DNA: TGTGCCACCAGTGACCCGACATACGCGAACACCGGGGAGCTGTTTTTT. Translated, it gives CATSDPTYANTGELFF.

CDR3 loop: CASSNLRLAGGRDEQFF. CDR3 coding DNA: TGTGCCAGCAGTAACCTCCGACTAGCGGGAGGTCGGGATGAGCAGTTCTTC. The chain couples TRBV28 to TRBJ2-1, with 13 bases fitting TRBD2. After removal of 5 bases from V and 8 bases from J, the junction contained 12 bases not matched to a gene. The CDR3 sequence is 17 residues long. Germline V gene lookup returns CDR1 MDHEN and CDR2 SYDVKM.

The genes are TRBV7-9 and TRBJ2-7; tentative D call: TRBD1 (6 bases). The V end was cut by 5 bases, the J end by 6 bases, with 23 bases between. Per the germline V gene, CDR1 is SEHNR and CDR2 is FQNEAQ (reference sequence). The length of the CDR3 is 16 residues. The CDR3 region is CASSPPTGSPLGEQYF. CDR3 DNA: TGTGCCAGCAGCCCCCCGACAGGTTCCCCCTTGGGCGAGCAGTACTTC.

The V call is TRBV5-6, the J call TRBJ2-7, with 8 bases matching TRBD1. With V trimmed by 3 bases and J by 5 bases, 7 bases remained unmatched. Germline V gene lookup returns CDR1 SGHDT and CDR2 YYEEEE. CDR3 length equals 14 residues. CDR3 protein: CASSWWTGRHEQYF. CDR3 nucleotide sequence: TGTGCCAGCAGCTGGTGGACAGGGAGGCACGAGCAGTACTTC.

This chain uses TRBV6-6 with TRBJ2-1; 11 positions agree with TRBD2. The CDR3 length is 18 residues. The J segment lost 7 bases and the V segment lost 5 bases, leaving 16 bases of the junction unmatched. From germline, CDR1 is MNHNY and CDR2 SVGAGI (reference sequence). CDR3 bases: TGTGCCAGCAGTCGTACCGGGACTAGCGGAGGAGATAGGAATGAGCAGTTCTTC. Translation gives CASSRTGTSGGDRNEQFF.

The CDR3 DNA follows: TGTGCCAGCAGATCCGGGACACAGAACACTGAAGCTTTCTTT. Encoded protein: CASRSGTQNTEAFF. The chain has TRBV11-3 and TRBJ1-1, with a weak D call TRBD1 (6 bases). Germline loops: CDR1 SGHNT, CDR2 YENEEA. Deletions cut 6 bases from V and 1 base from J, with 12 bases between. CDR3 size: 14 residues.

This clone appeared once. CDR3 residues: CASSFGTANYGYTF. The CDR3 DNA is TGTGCCAGCAGTTTCGGGACTGCTAACTATGGCTACACCTTC. The V gene is TRBV27, the J gene TRBJ1-2, with a weak D call TRBD1 (5 bases). The germline V gene has CDR1 MNHEY and CDR2 SMNVEV (reference sequence). V was cut by 3 bases and J by 0 bases, with 8 bases left in between. The CDR3 sequence is 14 residues long.

The V call is TRBV7-3, the J call TRBJ1-2; TRBD1 matches at 8 bases. Trimming took 2 bases from V and 7 from J; bases not matched to a gene: 3. CDR1 SGHTA and CDR2 FQGTGA come from the germline V gene. There are 13 residues in the CDR3. CDR3 protein: CASSLQGASGYTF. The DNA of the CDR3 is TGTGCCAGCAGCTTACAGGGGGCGTCTGGCTACACCTTC.

The gene calls are TRBV11-2 and TRBJ1-6; 8 bases agree with TRBD1. Germline V CDR1 and CDR2: SGHAT, FQNNGV. The CDR3 contains 15 residues. J gave up 7 bases and V 7 bases, and 9 bases lay outside the gene matches. CDR3 nucleotides: TGTGCCAGCACCAAATGGACAGGGAGGAATTCACCCCTCCACTTT. It specifies CASTKWTGRNSPLHF.

J is TRBJ2-1 and V is TRBV7-9; D perhaps matches TRBD2 (6 bases). Germline lookup yields CDR1 SEHNR and CDR2 FQNEAQ (reference sequence). The germline V and J ends were trimmed by 5 bases and 8 bases, with 19 bases remaining between them. The CDR3 extends over 15 amino acids. The CDR3: CASSPPLPSAHEQFF. CDR3 DNA: TGTGCCAGCAGCCCCCCACTCCCTAGCGCCCATGAGCAGTTCTTC.

The chain joins TRBV6-2 or TRBV6-3 to TRBJ2-1, with 11 bases fitting TRBD2. V shed 4 bases, J shed 8 bases, and the junction held 7 bases outside the gene matches. In germline, CDR1 is MNHEY, CDR2 SVGEGT. The CDR3 sequence is 15 residues long. DNA for the CDR3: TGTGCCAGCAGTTTACTAGCGGGAGAAGTCGATGAGCAGTTCTTC. Translated: CASSLLAGEVDEQFF.

CDR3 sequence reads: CATSLREGNTDTQYF. CDR3 in DNA: TGTGCCACCAGTTTGAGGGAGGGTAACACAGATACGCAGTATTTT. The V gene is TRBV24-1, the J gene TRBJ2-3, with 7 positions matching TRBD2. V was clipped by 6 bases and J by 2 bases; unmatched bases: 7. There are 15 residues in the CDR3. CDR1 is KGHDR, CDR2 SFDVKD, per germline.

The chain uses TRBV18 and TRBJ1-5; D remains unclear. Germline assignment: CDR1 KGHSH and CDR2 LQKENI. With 3 bases removed from V and 2 bases from J, the gap between germline ends came to 11 bases. There are 15 residues in the CDR3. This chain's CDR3 is CASSPSHGGNQPQHF. In DNA form, the CDR3 reads TGTGCCAGCTCACCTTCACACGGGGGCAATCAGCCCCAGCATTTT.

The gene calls are TRBV28 and TRBJ2-1; 8 positions agree with TRBD2. CDR1 and CDR2 (germline): MDHEN, SYDVKM. The CDR3 extends over 15 amino acids. V shed 2 bases, J shed 8 bases, and the junction held 8 bases outside the gene matches. The CDR3 sequence: CASSLERGYRYEQFF. The CDR3 DNA reads as TGTGCCAGCAGTTTAGAGCGGGGGTATCGGTATGAGCAGTTCTTC.

The rearrangement uses TRBV6-5 and TRBJ1-2; D remains unclear. Between the trimmed V and J ends, which lost 4 bases and 8 bases, there was a span of 8 bases. Germline CDR1 reads MNHEY; CDR2 reads SVGAGI. CDR3 length: 11 residues. As DNA, the CDR3 is TGTGCCAGCAGTTCGAGAGGGGGCTACACCTTC. Protein sequence: CASSSRGGYTF.

This CDR3 is CATSRDFHPGGYYEQYF. The CDR3 DNA is TGTGCCACCAGCAGAGATTTTCACCCCGGCGGTTACTACGAGCAGTACTTC. The rearrangement links TRBV15 to TRBJ2-7; D gene unclear. The germline V gene encodes CDR1 LNHNV and CDR2 YYDKDF (reference sequence). This CDR3 has 17 residues. Trimming removed 0 bases from V and 3 bases from J, with 18 bases in between.

The chain links TRBV11-2 to TRBJ2-7, with 14 nucleotides matching TRBD2. V gave up 1 base and J gave up 2 bases; unmatched junction bases: 4. This CDR3 comprises 17 residues. CDR1 SGHAT and CDR2 FQNNGV come from the germline V gene. CDR3 in amino acids: CASSLGLAGGPPYEQYF. CDR3 nucleotide sequence: TGTGCCAGCAGCTTAGGACTAGCGGGAGGGCCGCCCTACGAGCAGTACTTC.